The 8 T cell receptor beta chains below all came from one sample that was sequenced in a study of blood T cell repertoires in COVID-19. This table comes from immunoSEQ multiplex PCR, and its TCRdb copy is limited to in-frame clones, with some not included. The table lists around 250,000 clones, about nine tenths of them singletons. The material sequenced was PBMCs or T cells enriched from blood (not recorded which). Receptors were obtained from a human donor in a cohort exposed to, infected with or recovered from COVID-19 (not recorded which). The donor label of this sample is uncertain.

The rearrangement links TRBV7-2 to TRBJ1-5; the D is unclear. The CDR3 extends over 14 amino acids. CDR1 and CDR2 from the germline V gene are SGHTA and FQGNSA. V lost 1 base to trimming and J lost 4 bases, with 8 bases between them. The CDR3 DNA reads as TGTGCCAGCAGCTTAGTGTCAGCGAATCAGCCCCAGCATTTT. It yields the protein CASSLVSANQPQHF.

The chain uses TRBV4-1 and TRBJ2-7; TRBD1 agrees at 9 bases. With V trimmed by 3 bases and J by 3 bases, 6 bases remained unmatched. This CDR3 is 15 amino acids long. Germline CDR1 reads MGHRA; CDR2 reads YSYEKL. In DNA, the CDR3 is TGCGCCAGCAGCCACCTCCGGGACAGGGTCTACGAGCAGTACTTC. This sequence encodes CASSHLRDRVYEQYF.

This chain links TRBV14 with TRBJ1-2; the D is unclear. The length of the CDR3 is 16 residues. Trimming stripped 4 bases from V and 3 bases from J, with 18 bases between. Germline V gene data show CDR1 as SGHDN and CDR2 as FVKESK. CDR3 nucleotides: TGTGCCAGCAGCCCCTCGAGGGTGGACGGATACTATGGCTACACCTTC. Protein product: CASSPSRVDGYYGYTF.

The V call is TRBV5-4, the J call TRBJ2-3; possibly TRBD2 for D (6 bases). Trimming cost V 6 bases and J 1 base, with 12 bases left between them. The germline V gene has CDR1 SGHNT and CDR2 YYREEE (reference sequence). CDR3 length: 14 amino acids. This CDR3 is CASNMGLGTDTQYF. As DNA, the CDR3 is TGTGCCAGCAACATGGGACTTGGCACAGATACGCAGTATTTT.

This CDR3 reads CARDRVRTEAFF. The CDR3 coding sequence is TGTGCCCGGGACAGGGTAAGGACTGAAGCTTTCTTT. The chain links TRBV30 to TRBJ1-1; 9 bases align to TRBD1. Trimming removed 8 bases from V and 5 bases from J; junction bases left unmatched: 6. The CDR3 loop spans 12 amino acids. In germline, CDR1 is GTSNPN, CDR2 SVGIG (reference sequence).

V and J are TRBV19 and TRBJ2-1; 7 bases line up with TRBD2. The CDR3 spans 17 residues. With 3 bases clipped from V and 2 bases from J, the junction kept 10 bases outside the gene matches. Germline CDR1 reads LNHDA; CDR2 reads SQIVND (reference sequence). CDR3 region: CASSIRASGRTYNEQFF. As DNA, the CDR3 is TGTGCCAGTAGTATCCGGGCTAGCGGACGCACCTACAATGAGCAGTTCTTC.

This chain uses TRBV3-1 (or the pseudogene TRBV3-2) with TRBJ2-5; 10 bases agree with TRBD1. V lost 1 base and J lost 6; bases outside the gene matches: 11. The CDR3 loop spans 17 amino acids. CDR1 is LGHDT and CDR2 is YNNKEL in the germline V gene (reference sequence). The CDR3 DNA follows: TGTGCCAGCAGCCAAGGCTCCGGGACAGGGGCGGGAAAGACCCAGTACTTC. This sequence encodes CASSQGSGTGAGKTQYF.

This chain joins TRBV28 and TRBJ2-2, with D possibly matching TRBD1 (5 bases). V dropped 5 bases and J dropped 6 bases, with 13 bases sitting between them. Germline V lookup: CDR1 MDHEN, CDR2 SYDVKM. This CDR3 has 14 residues. CDR3 loop: CASSVQGVSGELFF. The CDR3 DNA is TGTGCCAGCAGTGTGCAGGGTGTTTCCGGGGAGCTGTTTTTT.